One and the same sample provided the 8 T cell receptor beta chains below, sequenced in a study of blood T cell repertoires in COVID-19. Some clones are missing from TCRdb's copy, which holds only in-frame ones; the method was immunoSEQ multiplex PCR. The sample lists 150,000 to 200,000 clones, roughly 90% occurring once. Sequenced: PBMCs or T cells enriched from blood (not recorded which). These receptors all stem from a human donor with acute COVID-19. The donor label of this sample is uncertain.

The chain is built from TRBV30 and TRBJ1-2; D is possibly TRBD1 (5 bases). Per germline, CDR1 GTSNPN and CDR2 SVGIG (reference sequence). Trimming pared 0 bases from V and 5 bases from J, leaving 13 bases between. The CDR3 loop spans 14 amino acids. DNA of the CDR3: TGTGCCTGGAGTGTAGCGGGGGGTGGATATGGCTACACCTTC. Its protein product is CAWSVAGGGYGYTF.

Only a few counts were recorded for this clone. V usage is TRBV18 and J usage is TRBJ2-7; possibly TRBD1 for D (6 bases). The CDR3 contains 15 residues. Germline assignment: CDR1 KGHSH and CDR2 LQKENI. Trimming shortened V by 2 bases and J by 5 bases, and 16 bases separated the two germline ends. CDR3 region: CASSPREQGIDEQYF. The CDR3 DNA follows: TGTGCCAGCTCACCAAGGGAACAGGGCATTGACGAGCAGTACTTC.

V usage is TRBV7-3 and J usage is TRBJ1-1; D gene uncertain. The germline gives CDR1 SGHTA, CDR2 FQGTGA. Trimming stripped 1 base from V and 4 bases from J, with 7 bases between. This CDR3 is built from 13 residues. In DNA form, the CDR3 reads TGTGCCAGCAGCTTAAAGGCGGGCACTGAAGCTTTCTTT. Translating it yields CASSLKAGTEAFF.

This chain uses TRBV6-5 with TRBJ2-1; 9 positions agree with TRBD1. The CDR3 contains 15 residues. J was trimmed by 1 base and V by 7 bases; bases with no gene match: 5. CDR1 is MNHEY, CDR2 SVGAGI, per germline. CDR3 in DNA: TGTGCCAGCAACACCGGGACAGGGTCCTACAATGAGCAGTTCTTC. Amino acids: CASNTGTGSYNEQFF.

This sequence joins TRBV14 and TRBJ1-1; D is perhaps TRBD1 (5 bases). CDR3 size: 15 residues. Trimming removed 2 bases at V and 0 bases at J, with 10 bases between. Germline V lookup: CDR1 SGHDN, CDR2 FVKESK. The chain's CDR3 is CASSQLDIMNTEAFF. CDR3 nucleotides: TGTGCCAGCAGCCAACTGGACATAATGAACACTGAAGCTTTCTTT.

The chain has TRBV5-1 and TRBJ1-1, with D possibly matching TRBD1 (5 bases). The germline V gene encodes CDR1 SGHRS and CDR2 YFSETQ. This CDR3 has 14 amino acids. V lost 0 bases to trimming and J lost 5 bases, with 11 bases between them. The CDR3 DNA reads as TGCGCCAGCAGCTTGGCGGGGGTTCGGACTGAAGCTTTCTTT. It encodes CASSLAGVRTEAFF.

The V gene is TRBV19, the J gene TRBJ1-2; 9 positions agree with TRBD1. The length of the CDR3 is 13 residues. V dropped 6 bases and J dropped 5; count of bases not matched to a gene: 4. Looked up from germline, CDR1 is LNHDA and CDR2 is SQIVND (reference sequence). The CDR3 sequence is CASRRQGVYGYTF. The CDR3 bases are TGTGCCAGTAGACGACAGGGGGTTTATGGCTACACCTTC.

This clone was detected only a few times. The V and J genes are TRBV24-1 and TRBJ1-2, with 9 bases fitting TRBD1. The CDR3 has 15 residues. Unmatched junction bases numbered 7, after V lost 5 bases and J lost 4 bases. Germline assignment: CDR1 KGHDR and CDR2 SFDVKD. The DNA for the CDR3 is TGTGCCACCAGTGTCCCAATGGGACAGGGCTATGGCTACACCTTC. This gives the protein CATSVPMGQGYGYTF.